This is a list of T cell receptor beta chains from one sample in a study of T cell responses to AZD1222 COVID-19 vaccine. The protocol was immunoSEQ multiplex PCR, while the TCRdb copy is restricted to in-frame clones and leaves out a portion. This table holds 100,000 to 150,000 clones, approximately 80% found once. Specimen: peripheral blood, collected 28 days after the second AZD1222 dose. The origin of the receptors is an adult who received the AZD1222 COVID-19 vaccine. CDR3s include the opening cysteine and the closing phenylalanine or tryptophan. D genes are given only for firm matches. Some rows mark clone size as missing; the rest say once, few, many or name a class of expanded clone.

V gene	CDR3 length	clone size	J gene	D gene	CDR3 protein	CDR3 DNA
TRBV3-1/TRBV3-2	14	once	TRBJ2-2	.	CASSQVTRTGELFF	TGTGCCAGCAGCCAAGTAACGAGAACCGGGGAGCTGTTTTTT
TRBV29-1	12	.	TRBJ2-3	.	CSVTEGSDTQYF	TGCAGCGTTACCGAAGGGTCAGATACGCAGTATTTT
TRBV6-5	14	.	TRBJ2-4	.	CASTPGLAKNIQYF	TGTGCCAGCACCCCGGGGCTAGCCAAAAACATTCAGTACTTC
TRBV7-9	14	.	TRBJ1-2	.	CASSLGPSSYGYTF	TGTGCCAGCAGCCTAGGACCCAGTAGCTATGGCTACACCTTC
TRBV7-8	11	.	TRBJ2-7	.	CASRYRDEQYF	TGTGCCAGCAGATACAGGGACGAGCAGTACTTC
TRBV28	15	.	TRBJ1-1	.	CASSWDGFMNTEAFF	TGTGCCAGCAGTTGGGACGGGTTCATGAACACTGAAGCTTTCTTT
TRBV2	14	.	TRBJ2-3	.	CATHRAEVTDTQYF	TGTGCCACCCACAGGGCGGAGGTTACAGATACGCAGTATTTT
TRBV7-2	14	.	TRBJ1-1	TRBD1	CASSIRGGDRQAFF	TGTGCCAGCAGCATCAGGGGGGGCGACAGACAAGCTTTCTTT
TRBV29-1	13	.	TRBJ1-5	.	CSVRTSGRQPQHF	TGCAGCGTTCGTACCAGTGGGCGACAGCCCCAGCATTTT
TRBV11-3	15	.	TRBJ1-1	.	CASSLGGNGNTEAFF	TGTGCCAGCAGCTTAGGGGGCAACGGGAACACTGAAGCTTTCTTT
TRBV9	12	.	TRBJ2-7	TRBD1	CARAKGAVEQYF	TGTGCCAGAGCCAAGGGGGCAGTGGAGCAGTACTTC
TRBV10-1	15	.	TRBJ2-2	TRBD1	CASRENQGDTGELFF	TGCGCCAGCAGGGAGAACCAGGGGGATACCGGGGAGCTGTTTTTT
TRBV2	14	.	TRBJ1-1	.	CASSEVRGNTEAFF	TGTGCCAGCAGTGAAGTTAGGGGCAACACTGAAGCTTTCTTT
TRBV5-8	13	.	TRBJ1-2	.	CASSLIVPHGYTF	TGTGCCAGCAGTTTGATTGTCCCCCATGGCTACACCTTC
TRBV5-1	13	once	TRBJ1-5	.	CASSPMSNQPQHF	TGCGCCAGCAGCCCGATGAGCAATCAGCCCCAGCATTTT
TRBV11-2	13	.	TRBJ2-5	.	CASSLLGAETQYF	TGTGCCAGCAGCCTGCTGGGGGCAGAGACCCAGTACTTC
TRBV3-1/TRBV3-2	12	.	TRBJ1-6	.	CASRSAYSPLHF	TGTGCCAGCAGAAGCGCGTATTCACCCCTCCACTTT
TRBV11-2	14	.	TRBJ2-2	.	CASSFGWESGELFF	TGTGCCAGCAGCTTTGGTTGGGAGTCCGGGGAGCTGTTTTTT
TRBV19	19	.	TRBJ2-3	TRBD1	CASRNPGQGLPFTTDTQYF	TGTGCCAGTAGGAATCCGGGACAGGGGCTTCCCTTTACCACAGATACGCAGTATTTT
TRBV27	14	.	TRBJ1-5	.	CASSRAAGNQPQHF	TGTGCCAGCTCACGAGCGGCGGGCAATCAGCCCCAGCATTTT
TRBV4-3	15	.	TRBJ1-2	.	CASSPGRGGGYGYTF	TGCGCCAGCAGCCCGGGCCGGGGGGGAGGCTATGGCTACACCTTC
TRBV2	13	.	TRBJ1-2	.	CASSEEGYYGYTF	TGTGCCAGCAGTGAAGAGGGTTACTATGGCTACACCTTC
TRBV2	11	.	TRBJ1-1	.	CASSPPGEAFF	TGTGCCAGCAGTCCCCCAGGTGAAGCTTTCTTT
TRBV6-5	15	.	TRBJ2-3	TRBD2	CASVWGLAGTDTQYF	TGTGCCAGCGTATGGGGACTAGCGGGGACAGATACGCAGTATTTT
TRBV18	13	once	TRBJ1-2	TRBD1	CASSPSTGNGYTF	TGTGCCAGCTCACCCTCGACAGGGAATGGCTACACCTTC
TRBV5-4	17	once	TRBJ1-3	TRBD1	CASSQRDRASSGNTIYF	TGTGCCAGCAGTCAGAGGGACAGGGCGTCCTCTGGAAACACCATATATTTT
TRBV28	14	.	TRBJ1-2	.	CASSSGGQNYGYTF	TGTGCCAGCAGTTCTGGGGGGCAGAACTATGGCTACACCTTC
TRBV5-1	13	many	TRBJ1-5	.	CASSLVTDQPQHF	TGCGCCAGCAGCTTGGTGACGGATCAGCCCCAGCATTTT
TRBV18	14	.	TRBJ1-2	.	CASSNMDILYGYTF	TGTGCCAGCTCAAACATGGACATACTCTATGGCTACACCTTC
TRBV15	15	.	TRBJ2-5	.	CATSSTRGSPRRGYF	TGTGCCACCAGCAGTACCAGAGGGAGTCCACGGCGGGGCTACTTC
TRBV5-1	14	.	TRBJ1-2	.	CASSLGDATISYTF	TGCGCCAGCAGCTTAGGGGACGCTACTATTAGCTACACCTTC
TRBV11-3	15	.	TRBJ2-3	TRBD1	CASSLQGAGTDTQYF	TGTGCCAGCAGCTTACAGGGGGCTGGCACAGATACGCAGTATTTT